The source of this TCR beta chain is a study of shared clonotypes between healthy human individuals. Points from the study as a whole: Across subsets, estimated richness was generally greater for naive than for memory populations.

In the case of this clone: Antigen unknown.

The assay was run at deep level. The assay was immunoSEQ multiplex PCR, and TCRdb's table has in-frame clones only and misses some. Here the sample spans around 340,000 clones, more than 60% being singletons. The V segment lost 2 bases and the J segment 6 bases; nucleotides outside the gene matches: 10. The CDR3 covers 15 residues. The germline V gene encodes CDR1 SNHLY and CDR2 FYNNEI. Sequencing was performed on memory CD4+ T cells sorted from blood. Described subset: CD45RA-negative fraction. The chain joins TRBV2 to TRBJ2-7, with 7 bases that match TRBD1. This clonotype was obtained from a man aged 30-40 years in good health. The CDR3 spells CASSEYRGGAGEQYF. The CDR3 DNA reads as TGTGCCAGCAGTGAATATCGAGGGGGCGCGGGCGAGCAGTACTTC.